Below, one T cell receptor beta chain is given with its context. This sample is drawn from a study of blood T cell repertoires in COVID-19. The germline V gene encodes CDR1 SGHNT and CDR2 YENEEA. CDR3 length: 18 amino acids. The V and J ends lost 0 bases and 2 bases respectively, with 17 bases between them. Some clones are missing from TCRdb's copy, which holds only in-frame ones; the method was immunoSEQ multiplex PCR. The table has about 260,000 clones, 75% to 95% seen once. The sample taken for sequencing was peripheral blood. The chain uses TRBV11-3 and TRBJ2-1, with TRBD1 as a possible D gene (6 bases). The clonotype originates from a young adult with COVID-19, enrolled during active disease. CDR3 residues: CASSLDRPGVDAYNEQFF. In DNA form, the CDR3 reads TGTGCCAGCAGCTTAGATCGGCCAGGGGTGGACGCCTACAATGAGCAGTTCTTC. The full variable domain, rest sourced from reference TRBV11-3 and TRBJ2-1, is EAGVVQSPRYKIIEKKQPVAFWCNPISGHNTLYWYLQNLGQGPELLIRYENEEAVDDSQLPKDRFSAERLKGVDSTLKIQPAELGDSAVYLCASSLDRPGVDAYNEQFFGPGTRLTVL.